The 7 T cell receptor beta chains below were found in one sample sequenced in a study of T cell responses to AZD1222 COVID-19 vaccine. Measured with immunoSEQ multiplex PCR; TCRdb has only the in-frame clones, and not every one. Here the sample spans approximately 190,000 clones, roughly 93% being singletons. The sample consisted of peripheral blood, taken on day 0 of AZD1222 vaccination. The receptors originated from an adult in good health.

The CDR3 region is CASSLDRQDGGYTF. The CDR3 DNA is TGTGCCAGCAGTTTAGATCGCCAGGACGGGGGCTACACCTTC. This chain uses TRBV28 with TRBJ1-2; D remains unclear. The V end was cut by 2 bases, the J end by 8 bases, with 15 bases between. This CDR3 comprises 14 residues. Germline V gene sequence: CDR1 MDHEN, CDR2 SYDVKM.

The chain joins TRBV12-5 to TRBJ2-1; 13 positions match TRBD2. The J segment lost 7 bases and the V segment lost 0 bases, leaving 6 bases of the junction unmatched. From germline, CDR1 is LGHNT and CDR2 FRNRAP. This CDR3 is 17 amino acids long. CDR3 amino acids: CASGLVLAGGLRNEQFF. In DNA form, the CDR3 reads TGTGCTAGTGGTTTGGTACTAGCGGGGGGGCTTCGGAATGAGCAGTTCTTC.

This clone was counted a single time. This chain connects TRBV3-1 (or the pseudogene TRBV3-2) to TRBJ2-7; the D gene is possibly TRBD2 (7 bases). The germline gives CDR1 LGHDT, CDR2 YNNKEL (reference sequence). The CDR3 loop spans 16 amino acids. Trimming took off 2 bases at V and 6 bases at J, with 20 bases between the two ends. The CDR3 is CASSQQAGAGSGEQYF. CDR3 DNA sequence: TGTGCCAGCAGCCAACAGGCGGGGGCAGGGAGTGGCGAGCAGTACTTC.

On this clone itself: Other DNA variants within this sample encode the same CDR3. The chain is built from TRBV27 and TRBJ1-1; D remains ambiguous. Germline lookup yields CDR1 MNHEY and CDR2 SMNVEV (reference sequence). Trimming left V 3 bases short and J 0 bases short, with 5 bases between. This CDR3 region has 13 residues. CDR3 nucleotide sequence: TGTGCCAGCAGTTTGGGAATGAACACTGAAGCTTTCTTT. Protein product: CASSLGMNTEAFF.

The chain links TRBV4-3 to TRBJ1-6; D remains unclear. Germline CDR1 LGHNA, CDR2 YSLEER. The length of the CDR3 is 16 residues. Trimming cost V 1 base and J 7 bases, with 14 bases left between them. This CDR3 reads CASSQGVQFRNSPLHF. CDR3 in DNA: TGCGCCAGCAGCCAAGGGGTCCAATTTAGAAATTCACCCCTCCACTTT.

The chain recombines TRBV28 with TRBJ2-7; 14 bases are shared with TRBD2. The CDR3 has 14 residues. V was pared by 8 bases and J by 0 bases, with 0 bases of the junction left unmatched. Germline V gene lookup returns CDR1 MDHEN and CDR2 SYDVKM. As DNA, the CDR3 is TGTGCCAGCGGGACTAGCGGGAGCTCCTACGAGCAGTACTTC. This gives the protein CASGTSGSSYEQYF.

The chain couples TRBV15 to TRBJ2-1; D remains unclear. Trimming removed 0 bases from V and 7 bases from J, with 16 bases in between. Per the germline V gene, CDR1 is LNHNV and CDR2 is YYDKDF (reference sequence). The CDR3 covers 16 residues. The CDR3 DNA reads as TGTGCCACCAGCAGAGATAAGAGAACTGGGGAAAATGAGCAGTTCTTC. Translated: CATSRDKRTGENEQFF.